These 21 T cell receptor beta chains share one sample of origin, sequenced in a study of T cell responses to AZD1222 COVID-19 vaccine. The assay was immunoSEQ multiplex PCR, and TCRdb's table has in-frame clones only and misses some. The data hold approximately 99,000 clones, with around 84% observed a single time. This sample comprised peripheral blood, obtained on day 0 of AZD1222 vaccination. Receptor source: an adult in good health.

This clone was counted a few times. The V and J genes are TRBV29-1 and TRBJ1-1; D perhaps matches TRBD1 (6 bases). V was trimmed by 6 bases and J by 6 bases, leaving 17 bases between them. Germline V lookup: CDR1 SQVTM, CDR2 ANQGSEA. There are 13 residues in the CDR3. CDR3 coding DNA: TGCAGCGTCACCCCGGCCCAGGGGCCTGAAGCTTTCTTT. Amino acids: CSVTPAQGPEAFF.

This clone was picked up one time. The chain combines TRBV30 with TRBJ2-2; D is unclear. The CDR3 runs to 14 residues. Per germline, CDR1 GTSNPN and CDR2 SVGIG (reference sequence). Trimming took 2 bases from V and 1 from J, leaving 8 bases between them. The CDR3 protein is CAWSSAKNTGELFF. The DNA for the CDR3 is TGTGCCTGGAGTTCCGCCAAGAACACCGGGGAGCTGTTTTTT.

The V and J genes are TRBV2 and TRBJ2-1; D uncertain. This CDR3 is built from 12 residues. V was clipped by 6 bases and J by 1 base, with 4 bases between them. Germline V CDR1 and CDR2: SNHLY, FYNNEI. This CDR3 reads CASSRSYNEQFF. DNA for the CDR3: TGTGCCAGCAGCAGGTCCTACAATGAGCAGTTCTTC.

The V and J genes are TRBV10-3 and TRBJ1-6; D is unclear. Trimming stripped 6 bases from V and 10 bases from J, with 10 bases between. Germline CDR1 and CDR2: ENHRY and SYGVKD. CDR3 length: 12 residues. The CDR3 sequence: CAIRAGQSPLHF. CDR3 nucleotide sequence: TGTGCCATCAGGGCCGGCCAATCACCCCTCCACTTT.

CDR3 sequence (DNA): TGTGCCAGCAGCCCACCCGCCCGGGGGCCTGAAGAGACCCAGTACTTC. Encoded protein: CASSPPARGPEETQYF. The rearrangement uses TRBV28 and TRBJ2-5; D may correspond to TRBD1 or TRBD2 (6 bases each). The CDR3 has 16 residues. The V and J ends lost 6 bases and 3 bases respectively, with 20 bases between them. The germline gives CDR1 MDHEN, CDR2 SYDVKM.

The DNA of the CDR3 is TGTGCCAGCAGCTTAGGAACACGGAATGAAAAACTGTTTTTT. This codes for CASSLGTRNEKLFF. The chain has TRBV7-2 and TRBJ1-4; D not certain. Germline V gives CDR1 SGHTA, CDR2 FQGNSA. Trimming left V 1 base short and J 5 bases short, with 8 bases between. The CDR3 loop spans 14 amino acids.

The rearrangement joins TRBV5-5 to TRBJ1-6; no clear D. Trimming stripped 1 base from V and 7 bases from J, with 12 bases between. CDR3 length equals 15 residues. CDR1 and CDR2 from the germline V gene are SGHKS and YYEKEE (reference sequence). This chain's CDR3 is CASSLLGEGNSPLHF. CDR3 nucleotides: TGTGCCAGCAGCTTGCTCGGGGAGGGAAATTCACCCCTCCACTTT.

The CDR3, as DNA: TGCGCCAGCAGCTCCAATCGCTACGAGCAGTACTTC. Amino acids: CASSSNRYEQYF. J is TRBJ2-7 and V is TRBV5-1; D unclear. This CDR3 has 12 residues. V gave up 3 bases and J gave up 3 bases, with 7 bases separating them. The germline gives CDR1 SGHRS, CDR2 YFSETQ.

The chain couples TRBV19 to TRBJ2-3; D might be TRBD1 (6 bases). CDR1 is LNHDA, CDR2 SQIVND, per germline (reference sequence). The CDR3 covers 13 residues. The germline V and J ends were trimmed by 8 bases and 0 bases, with 9 bases remaining between them. The CDR3 DNA reads TGTGCCAGTCTGGACAGTAGCACAGATACGCAGTATTTT. The encoded protein is CASLDSSTDTQYF.

As DNA, the CDR3 is TGTGCCAGCAGTTTCTCCCTAGTAGGATTGAACACTGAAGCTTTCTTT. Its translation: CASSFSLVGLNTEAFF. V and J are TRBV28 and TRBJ1-1, with D hard to call. CDR3 size: 16 residues. Germline CDR1 is MDHEN and CDR2 is SYDVKM. The V end was cut by 3 bases, the J end by 0 bases, with 14 bases between. The full variable domain, rest sourced from reference TRBV28 and TRBJ1-1, is DVKVTQSSRYLVKRTGEKVFLECVQDMDHENMFWYRQDPGLGLRLIYFSYDVKMKEKGDIPEGYSVSREKKERFSLILESASTNQTSMYLCASSFSLVGLNTEAFFGQGTRLTVV.

This chain links TRBV30 with TRBJ1-3; D might be TRBD1 (5 bases). The CDR3 runs 13 residues. CDR1 GTSNPN and CDR2 SVGIG come from the germline V gene (reference sequence). Trimming left V 1 base short and J 4 bases short, with 8 bases between. CDR3 protein: CAWSAWGGNTIYF. In nucleotides, the CDR3 is TGTGCCTGGAGTGCTTGGGGGGGAAACACCATATATTTT. Filled out from reference TRBV30 and TRBJ1-3, the complete variable domain reads SQTIHQWPATLVQPVGSPLSLECTVEGTSNPNLYWYRQAAGRGLQLLFYSVGIGQISSEVPQNLSASRPQDRQFILSSKKLLLSDSGFYLCAWSAWGGNTIYFGEGSWLTVV.

This clone came up a few times. This chain uses TRBV28 with TRBJ2-3; TRBD2 aligns across 10 bases. CDR3 length: 16 residues. The germline CDR1 and CDR2 sequences are MDHEN and SYDVKM. The V gene end was trimmed by 4 bases and the J gene end by 7 bases; junction bases not matched to a gene: 11. The DNA of the CDR3 is TGTGCCAGCAGTTCGTACGGAGCGGGGGGGGGAAATACGCAGTATTTT. Translating it yields CASSSYGAGGGNTQYF.

This chain uses TRBV2 with TRBJ2-5; weak D call: TRBD2 (7 bases). The CDR3 contains 14 residues. Deletions cut 3 bases from V and 7 bases from J, with 15 bases between. The germline V gene has CDR1 SNHLY and CDR2 FYNNEI. The CDR3: CASSEPLGGVTQYF. CDR3 in DNA: TGTGCCAGCAGTGAGCCTCTAGGGGGGGTGACCCAGTACTTC.

This clone has a handful of counts. V is TRBV4-3 and J is TRBJ2-3; TRBD2 agrees at 12 bases. CDR1 is LGHNA, CDR2 YSLEER, per germline. Trimming removed 1 base from V and 4 bases from J; junction bases left unmatched: 3. This CDR3 spans 16 amino acids. CDR3 amino acids: CASSQVASGGADTQYF. Here the CDR3 DNA reads TGCGCCAGCAGCCAAGTGGCTAGCGGGGGGGCAGATACGCAGTATTTT.

In the case of this clone: Other DNA sequences in the sample encode the same CDR3. The chain carries TRBV3-1 (or the pseudogene TRBV3-2) and TRBJ2-1; D perhaps matches TRBD1 (6 bases). Trimming removed 1 base at V and 0 bases at J, with 7 bases between. Germline V gene data show CDR1 as LGHDT and CDR2 as YNNKEL (reference sequence). CDR3 length equals 15 residues. The CDR3 region is CASSQVGGSYNEQFF. In nucleotides, the CDR3 is TGTGCCAGCAGCCAAGTAGGGGGCTCCTACAATGAGCAGTTCTTC.

The chain employs TRBV7-9 and TRBJ1-6; D not certain. Germline CDR1 SEHNR, CDR2 FQNEAQ (reference sequence). The CDR3 extends over 14 amino acids. V was shortened by 0 bases and J by 7 bases, with 7 bases between the two germline ends. The CDR3 DNA is TGTGCCAGCAGCTTAGCAGAGGTGAATTCACCCCTCCACTTT. It specifies CASSLAEVNSPLHF.

This chain uses TRBV6-2 or TRBV6-3 with TRBJ1-4, with a possible D match to TRBD1 (5 bases). Germline V gene sequence: CDR1 MNHEY, CDR2 SVGEGT. V gave up 5 bases and J gave up 4 bases, with 14 bases separating them. The CDR3 has 15 residues. The CDR3 region has the DNA TGTGCCAGCAGTAACCCGGGGCGACATAATGAAAAACTGTTTTTT. Its translation: CASSNPGRHNEKLFF.

V is TRBV9 and J is TRBJ2-5, with D perhaps given as TRBD1 or TRBD2 (5 bases each). Germline loops: CDR1 SGDLS, CDR2 YYNGEE. CDR3 size: 12 residues. V shed 7 bases and J shed 5 bases, with 12 bases lying between them. This CDR3 is CASGDGRETQYF. The DNA of the CDR3 is TGTGCCAGCGGGGACGGGCGGGAGACCCAGTACTTC.

The V call is TRBV15, the J call TRBJ2-5; D is undetermined. Trimming pared 1 base from V and 2 bases from J, leaving 14 bases between. Germline V gives CDR1 LNHNV, CDR2 YYDKDF (reference sequence). The CDR3 totals 16 residues. CDR3 in DNA: TGTGCCACCAGCAGAGCCTCTGCGGCCTCACAAGAGACCCAGTACTTC. This translates into CATSRASAASQETQYF.

The chain employs TRBV11-2 and TRBJ2-2; a weak D match, TRBD2 (5 bases). The germline V gene encodes CDR1 SGHAT and CDR2 FQNNGV. With 6 bases removed from V and 3 bases from J, the gap between germline ends came to 8 bases. The CDR3 is made up of 13 amino acids. As DNA, the CDR3 is TGTGCCAGCAGGTCGGGGTACACCGGGGAGCTGTTTTTT. Translated, it gives CASRSGYTGELFF.

The rearrangement uses TRBV6-5 and TRBJ2-2, with 11 bases that match TRBD1. With V trimmed by 4 bases and J by 3 bases, 1 base remained unmatched. The CDR3 is made up of 15 amino acids. Germline-derived CDR1 and CDR2 are MNHEY and SVGAGI. The CDR3 sequence: CASSWGQGDTGELFF. The CDR3 nucleotides are TGTGCCAGCAGTTGGGGACAGGGGGACACCGGGGAGCTGTTTTTT.